This T cell receptor beta chain was profiled in a study of T cells in Graves' hyperthyroidism and ophthalmopathy. The study left out patients who had uncontrolled infection, other autoimmune disease, pregnancy or lactation. RNA transcripts yielded amplified TCR beta CDR3 regions. During a first-round RT-PCR of the TCR CDR3, the HTBI primer set was used. MiXCR was run by TCRdb on the multiplex PCR reads, yielding one entry per CDR3 protein. The sample includes fewer than 500,000 distinct CDR3 sequences, approximately 15% of them seen just once. This clonotype was observed many times. This CDR3 comprises 13 residues. Germline V gene sequence: CDR1 ENHRY, CDR2 SYGVKD. The junction had 7 bases not matched to a gene; V was cut back by 7 bases and J by 6 bases.

This receptor was identified in a man aged 25-45 years with Graves' hyperthyroidism that later progressed to Graves' ophthalmopathy. The sequencing sample was made of blood. V and J are TRBV10-3 and TRBJ2-7; TRBD2 matches 9 bases. Here the CDR3 DNA reads TGTGCCATCACGCCGGGACTAGCAGGCGAGCAGTACTTC. The encoded protein is CAITPGLAGEQYF.